This TCR beta chain was profiled in a study of shared clonotypes between healthy human individuals (dated by TCRdb to about 2020). The study in broad terms: The cohort comprised a couple of women and a few men aged 18 to 49 years. Blood TCR repertoires of about 5 healthy adults were deeply sequenced to estimate repertoire size and the extent of clonotype sharing between individuals. Per donor, leukapheresis produced somewhere between about 0.9 and 9.5 billion PBMCs. For each donor, CD4 naive and CD4 memory were each run on three plates, CD8 naive on two plates, and CD8 memory on one plate. Different laboratories and diverse techniques were used to prepare libraries and sequence TCR repertoires, to increase sequencing depth and limit assay-specific biases.

About this clone itself: Its antigen is still unknown. Per-nucleotide qualities are absent, and no much larger clonotype sits a single base away.

Using the deep immunoSEQ assay, TCR CDR3 regions were amplified from genomic DNA by multiplex PCR. Extracted genomic DNA from each cell subset was spread evenly across all wells of several immunoSEQ 96-well plates, with each plate serving as a replicate. For sorted subsets, about 200 ng genomic DNA, equal to tens of thousands of T cell genomes, was loaded into each replicate PCR. Purified libraries were measured with a Qubit 3.0 fluorometer, size-checked on a Bioanalyzer 2100, and measured again with the KAPA Library Quantification kit. Every immunoSEQ 96-well plate was sequenced on a separate single-read 150-cycle Illumina NextSeq 550 flow cell. The study's own analysis went as follows. Because only junctional sequences without quality scores were contained in the immunoSEQ output, filtering matching that applied to full-length reads could not be performed. Sequences were annotated with PyIR, a Python wrapper for IgBLAST v1.9, and V/J genes and CDR3 were assigned using IMGT germline references. Any read was removed if the V/J assignment was weak (E-value above 1e-6), the CDR3 was missing, or the read contained stop codons, out-of-frame junctions, or ambiguous translated residues. A V3J clonotype was defined by an identical inferred V gene, J gene, and CDR3 amino acid sequence. To compute the percentage overlap between repertoires, the number of shared unique clonotypes was divided by the size of the smaller repertoire. RTK rarefaction, the Chao1 estimator, and Recon v2.1 estimates of unobserved clonotypes were used to assess repertoire richness. Generation probabilities for all TCRbeta clonotypes obtained by the gDNA method from a handful of donors were computed using OLGA. The clones in this table, taken by TCRdb from immuneACCESS, are in-frame only. Not every clone is retained; where verified, under half of the shortfall comes from an unresolved V gene, and the cause of the rest is unknown. Clone size and the V and J calls come from that table; the DNA yielded D and trimming. The sample records 700,000 to 950,000 clones, approximately 96% of which are singletons. Of the sample, over 0.2% falls within the top ten clones.

The CDR3 goes from the cysteine to the phenylalanine over 15 residues. Kept here is only the CDR3 DNA, which spans 45 bases and is read in frame from base 1. V is cut by 4 bases and J by 1 base, and the space between the germline ends is 14 bases. CDR1 and CDR2, per the germline V gene, are SGHRS and YFSETQ. Overall results and qualifications from the work: Pairwise subsampling indicated that sequencing depth was expected to affect the degree of clonotype sharing among donors. The small number of donors limited the genetic and exposure-history diversity represented. Sampling was restricted to blood, and TCR repertoires in tissues likely differ from the TCR repertoires found in blood. When several donors were compared, the shared fraction of clonotypes was approximately 5% for naive CD4, more than 3% for naive CD8, roughly 2.3% for memory CD4, and 0.4% for memory CD8. Even with the large sequencing depth, rarefaction of the sorted-subset datasets indicated that sequencing was incomplete. Clonotypes shared by all four sorted-subset donors showed higher generation probabilities than non-shared clonotypes. Larger estimated clonotype richness was generally found for naive subsets than for memory subsets.

CD8 naive samples were obtained by positive selection for CCR7 among CD45RO-negative cells, yielding a CD45RA+CCR7+ population from which TemRA cells were excluded. Healthy HIV-negative adults with no recently reported acute infections or vaccinations were included as donors. Only Caucasian adults living in Nashville, Tennessee, USA were represented among the donors. Blood was collected by leukapheresis, and PBMCs were isolated by Ficoll-Histopaque density gradient centrifugation and then cryopreserved in liquid nitrogen vapor phase. Purity and quantity of every magnetically sorted T cell population were checked by analytical flow cytometry. Genomic DNA was isolated from every sorted fraction and measured by UV absorbance on a Nanodrop 2000c.

The specimen sequenced was naive CD8+ T cells sorted from blood. Per the publication, the cell subset or site label means: CD45RA+CCR7+. The chain links TRBV5-1 with TRBJ1-1; the D gene is not confidently resolved. The TCR comes from a man between 25 and 39 years old in good health. The CDR3 protein: CASSPLVEKNTEAFF. The nucleotide sequence is TGCGCCAGCAGCCCCTTGGTTGAGAAGAACACTGAAGCTTTCTTT.